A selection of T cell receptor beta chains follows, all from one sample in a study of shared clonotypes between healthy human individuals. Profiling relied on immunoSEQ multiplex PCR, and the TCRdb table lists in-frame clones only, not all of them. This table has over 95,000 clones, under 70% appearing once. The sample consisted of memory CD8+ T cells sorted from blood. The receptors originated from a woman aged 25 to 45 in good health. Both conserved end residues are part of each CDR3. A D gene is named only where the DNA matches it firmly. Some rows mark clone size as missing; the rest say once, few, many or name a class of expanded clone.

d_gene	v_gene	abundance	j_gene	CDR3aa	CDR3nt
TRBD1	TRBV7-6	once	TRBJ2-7	CASSPGTGGAYEQYF	TGTGCCAGCAGCCCAGGGACAGGGGGCGCGTACGAGCAGTACTTC
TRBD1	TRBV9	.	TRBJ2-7	CASIRTSPKITDRGEQYF	TGTGCCAGCATAAGGACTAGCCCCAAAATAACGGACAGGGGGGAGCAGTACTTC
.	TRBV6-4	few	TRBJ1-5	CASTKGWGSNQPQHF	TGTGCCAGCACCAAGGGGTGGGGGAGCAATCAGCCCCAGCATTTT
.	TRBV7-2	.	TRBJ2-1	CASSLPQGTYNEQFF	TGTGCCAGCAGCTTACCGCAGGGCACCTACAATGAGCAGTTCTTC
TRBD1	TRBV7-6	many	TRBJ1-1	CASSPGQGWNTEAFF	TGTGCCAGCAGCCCAGGACAGGGATGGAACACTGAAGCTTTCTTT
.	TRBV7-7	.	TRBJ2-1	CASSLEGLYNEQFF	TGTGCCAGCAGCTTAGAGGGGCTGTACAATGAGCAGTTCTTC
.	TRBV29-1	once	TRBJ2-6	CSVHLDSIQSRANVLTF	TGCAGCGTTCATCTGGATAGCATACAAAGTCGGGCCAACGTCCTGACTTTC
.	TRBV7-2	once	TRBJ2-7	CASSLRRDFGEQYF	TGTGCCAGCAGCTTACGTCGGGATTTCGGCGAGCAGTACTTC
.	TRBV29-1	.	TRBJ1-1	CSVVELAGAFF	TGCAGCGTTGTGGAGTTGGCCGGAGCTTTCTTT
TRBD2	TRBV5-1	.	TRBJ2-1	CASSLAGSGSLDEQFF	TGCGCCAGCAGCTTGGCGGGTAGCGGGAGCTTGGATGAGCAGTTCTTC
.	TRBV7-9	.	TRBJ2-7	CASSPRVGYEQYF	TGTGCCAGCAGCCCGCGGGTGGGCTACGAGCAGTACTTC